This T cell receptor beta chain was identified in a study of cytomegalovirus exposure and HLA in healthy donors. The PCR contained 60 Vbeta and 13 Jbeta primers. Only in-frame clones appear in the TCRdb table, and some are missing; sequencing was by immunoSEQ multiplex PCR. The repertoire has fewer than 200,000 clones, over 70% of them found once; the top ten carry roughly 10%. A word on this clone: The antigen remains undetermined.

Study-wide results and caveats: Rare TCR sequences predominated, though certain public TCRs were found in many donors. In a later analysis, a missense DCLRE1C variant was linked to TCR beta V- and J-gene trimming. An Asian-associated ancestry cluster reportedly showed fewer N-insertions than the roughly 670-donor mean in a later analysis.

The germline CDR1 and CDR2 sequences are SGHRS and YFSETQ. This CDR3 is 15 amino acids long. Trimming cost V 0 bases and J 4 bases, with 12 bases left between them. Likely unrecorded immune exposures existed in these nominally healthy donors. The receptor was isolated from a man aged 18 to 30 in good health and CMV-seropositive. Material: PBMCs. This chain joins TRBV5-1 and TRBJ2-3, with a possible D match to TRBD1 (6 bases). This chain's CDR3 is CASSLGSAGADTQYF. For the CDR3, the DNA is TGCGCCAGCAGCTTGGGCTCGGCAGGGGCAGATACGCAGTATTTT.